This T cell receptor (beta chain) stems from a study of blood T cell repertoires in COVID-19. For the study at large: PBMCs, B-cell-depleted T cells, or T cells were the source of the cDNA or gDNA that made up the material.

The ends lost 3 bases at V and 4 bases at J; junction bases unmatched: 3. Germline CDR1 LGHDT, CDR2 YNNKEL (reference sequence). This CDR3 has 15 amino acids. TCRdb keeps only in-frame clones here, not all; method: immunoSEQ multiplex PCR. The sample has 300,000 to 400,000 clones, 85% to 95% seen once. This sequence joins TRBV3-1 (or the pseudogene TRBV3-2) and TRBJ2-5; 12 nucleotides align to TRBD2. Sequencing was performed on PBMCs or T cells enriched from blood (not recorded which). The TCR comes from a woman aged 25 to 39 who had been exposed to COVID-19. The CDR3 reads CASSQSSGGVETQYF. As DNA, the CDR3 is TGTGCCAGCAGCCAGTCTAGCGGGGGGGTAGAGACCCAGTACTTC.